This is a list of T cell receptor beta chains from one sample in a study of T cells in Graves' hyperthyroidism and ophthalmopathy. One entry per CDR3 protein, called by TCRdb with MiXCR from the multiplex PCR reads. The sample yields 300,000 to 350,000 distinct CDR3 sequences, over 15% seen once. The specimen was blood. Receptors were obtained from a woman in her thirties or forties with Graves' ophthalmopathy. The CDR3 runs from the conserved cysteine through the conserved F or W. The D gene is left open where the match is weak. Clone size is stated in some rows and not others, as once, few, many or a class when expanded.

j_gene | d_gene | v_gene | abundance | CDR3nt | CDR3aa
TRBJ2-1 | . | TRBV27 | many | TGTGCCAGCAGTGCCCGACTAGGGTTAGAGCAGTTCTTC | CASSARLGLEQFF
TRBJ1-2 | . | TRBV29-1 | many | TGCAGCGTGGTGACGACCCACTATGGCTACACCTTC | CSVVTTHYGYTF
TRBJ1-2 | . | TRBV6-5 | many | TGTGCCAGCAGTTACACAGGTTCAGATGGCTACACCTTC | CASSYTGSDGYTF
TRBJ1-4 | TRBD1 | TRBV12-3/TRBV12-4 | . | TGTGCCAGCAGTCCAGACAGGGTTTTTTATGCAACTAATGAAAAACTGTTTTTT | CASSPDRVFYATNEKLFF
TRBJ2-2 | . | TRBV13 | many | TGTGCCAGCAGTTTACGGGGTTGGGGGGGCCCGAACACCGGGGAGCTGTTTTTT | CASSLRGWGGPNTGELFF
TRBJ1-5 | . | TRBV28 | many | TGTGCCAGCAGTTTAGGTGCAGGGGTCGGTAGTCAGCCCCAGCATTTT | CASSLGAGVGSQPQHF
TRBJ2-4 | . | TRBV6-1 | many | TGTGCCAGCAGTGAGGGGACCAAAAACATTCAGTACTTC | CASSEGTKNIQYF
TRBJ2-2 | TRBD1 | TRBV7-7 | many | TGTGCTAGCAGCCAGGACAGGGCCGCCGGGGAGCTGTTTTTT | CASSQDRAAGELFF
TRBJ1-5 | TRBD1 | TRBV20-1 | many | TGCAGTGCTAGAGCCCTTGAAAAAACTGACAGGGATGTTTTTAATCAGCCCCAGCATTTT | CSARALEKTDRDVFNQPQHF
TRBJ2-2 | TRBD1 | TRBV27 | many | TGTGCCAGCAGCGACAGGGGGCGCGGGGAGCTGTTTTTT | CASSDRGRGELFF
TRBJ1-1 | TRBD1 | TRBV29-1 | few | TGCAGCGTTGAACGGACAGGGGCTCTCACTGAAGCTTTCTTT | CSVERTGALTEAFF
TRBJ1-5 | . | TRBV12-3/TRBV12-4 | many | TGTGCCAGCAACTCTGCCATGACAGATAATCAGCCCCAGCATTTT | CASNSAMTDNQPQHF
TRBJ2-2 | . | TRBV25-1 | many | TGTGCCAGCACTCGCTTGGGCGGAGACACCGGGGAGCTGTTTTTT | CASTRLGGDTGELFF
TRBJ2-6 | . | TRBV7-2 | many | TGTGCCAGCAGCTTAGGGCCCTCTGGGGCCAACGTCCTGACTTTC | CASSLGPSGANVLTF
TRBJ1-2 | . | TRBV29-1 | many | TGCAGCGTTGACAGCCCACCCAGGGCAGGGTTGGTCTATGGCTACACCTTC | CSVDSPPRAGLVYGYTF
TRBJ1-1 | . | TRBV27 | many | TGTGCCAGCAGTAAACAGGGTCGGGCCACTGAAGCTTTCTTT | CASSKQGRATEAFF
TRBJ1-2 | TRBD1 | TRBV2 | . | TGTGCCAGCAGTGAACCAGACAGGGCTGGCTATGGCTACACCTTC | CASSEPDRAGYGYTF
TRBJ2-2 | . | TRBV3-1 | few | TGTGCCAGCAGCCAAGAGGAGGGGTACTACACCGGGGAGCTGTTTTTT | CASSQEEGYYTGELFF
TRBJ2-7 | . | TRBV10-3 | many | TGTGCCATCAGTGATTCGACAGTCCGCGGGCAGTACTTC | CAISDSTVRGQYF
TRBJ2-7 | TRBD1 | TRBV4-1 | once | TGCGCCAGCAGCCGAAAGCCCGGGACAGGGTCCTACGAGCAGTACTTC | CASSRKPGTGSYEQYF
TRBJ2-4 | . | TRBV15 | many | TGTGCCACCAGCAGAGAGGGGCTGGGTCCAGGAAATCTCATTCAGTACTTC | CATSREGLGPGNLIQYF
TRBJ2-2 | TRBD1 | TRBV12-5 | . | TGTGCTAGTGGTTTGGGGGGACAGGGGGAGCTGTTTTTT | CASGLGGQGELFF
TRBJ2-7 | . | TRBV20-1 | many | TGCAGTGCTAGAGTACAGTTCTCCTACGAGCAGTACTTC | CSARVQFSYEQYF
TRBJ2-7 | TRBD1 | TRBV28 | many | TGTGCCAGCAGCCCCGGGACAGGGGTCCACGAGCAGTACTTC | CASSPGTGVHEQYF
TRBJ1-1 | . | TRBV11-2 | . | TGTGCCAGCAGCTTAGAACGTCTTGGGGTTGCCACGACTGAAGCTTTCTTT | CASSLERLGVATTEAFF
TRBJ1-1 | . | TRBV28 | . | TGTGCCAGCAATGAGAAGAACACTGAAGCTTTCTTT | CASNEKNTEAFF
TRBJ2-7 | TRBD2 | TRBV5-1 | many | TGCGCCAGCAGCTCCGGAGGGAGGGCACGAGTCGAGCAGTACTTC | CASSSGGRARVEQYF
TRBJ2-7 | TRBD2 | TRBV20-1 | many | TGCAGTACCAGCCGAGCGGGAGGTAGGGGCGAGCAGTACTTC | CSTSRAGGRGEQYF
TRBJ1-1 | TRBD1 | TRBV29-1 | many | TGCAGCGTTGTCGGGACAGCGGTGAACACTGAAGCTTTCTTT | CSVVGTAVNTEAFF
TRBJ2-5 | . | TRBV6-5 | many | TGTGCCAGCAGTTCCAACCTGGCAGGCGATAAAGAGACCCAGTACTTC | CASSSNLAGDKETQYF
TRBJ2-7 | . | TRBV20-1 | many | TGCAGTGCTCGCCCAGGTTTCGGCTACGAGCAGTACTTC | CSARPGFGYEQYF
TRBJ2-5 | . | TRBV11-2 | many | TGTGCCAGCTCGGGGGCGGGAGAAGAGACCCAGTACTTC | CASSGAGEETQYF
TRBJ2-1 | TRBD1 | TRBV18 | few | TGTGCCAGCTCACCCCCCGGGACAGGGGGCAGTGAGCAGTTCTTC | CASSPPGTGGSEQFF
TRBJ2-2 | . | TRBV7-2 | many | TGTGCCAGCAGCTTAGTGCGAATAACCGGGGAGCTGTTTTTT | CASSLVRITGELFF
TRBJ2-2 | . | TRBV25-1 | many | TGTGCCAGCAGTGATCGAAAGAAGACTCCGTTGTTTTTT | CASSDRKKTPLFF
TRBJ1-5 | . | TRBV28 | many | TGTGCCAGCAACCCTCGTGGGGAGGGCAATCAGCCCCAGCATTTT | CASNPRGEGNQPQHF
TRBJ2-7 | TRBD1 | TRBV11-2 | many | TGCGCCAGCAGCAGGGACAGTACCTACGAGCAGTACTTC | CASSRDSTYEQYF
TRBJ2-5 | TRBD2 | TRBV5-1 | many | TGCGCCAGCAGTAAGCGGGAGATGTTTGAGACCCAGTACTTC | CASSKREMFETQYF
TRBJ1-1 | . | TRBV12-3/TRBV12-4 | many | TGTGCCAGCAGTCCTAAAGGATCTGAAGCTTTCTTT | CASSPKGSEAFF
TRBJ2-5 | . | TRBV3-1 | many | TGTGCCAGCAGCCAGGATCCAGGGGTCGGGACCCAGTACTTC | CASSQDPGVGTQYF
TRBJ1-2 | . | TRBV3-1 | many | TGTGCCAGCAGCGACCGGGACGGTGGTAACTATGGCTACACCTTC | CASSDRDGGNYGYTF
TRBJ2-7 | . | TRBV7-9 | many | TGTGCCAGCAGCTTAGGCACGGGAGTGGACTACGAGCAGTACTTC | CASSLGTGVDYEQYF
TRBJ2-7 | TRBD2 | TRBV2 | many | TGTGCCAGCAGTGAAGTCGGACTAGCGGGAGAGGAGCAGTACTTC | CASSEVGLAGEEQYF
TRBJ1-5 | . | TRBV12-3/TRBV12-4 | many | TGTGCCAGCAGTTTGAAAGGGATCCAGCCCCAGCATTTT | CASSLKGIQPQHF
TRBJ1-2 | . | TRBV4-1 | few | TGCGCCAGCAGCCAATCGATGGGACCCAACTATGGCTACACCTTC | CASSQSMGPNYGYTF
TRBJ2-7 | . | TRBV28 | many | TGTGCCAGCAGCGGGAATGAGTTCGGTTTATACGAGCAGTACTTC | CASSGNEFGLYEQYF
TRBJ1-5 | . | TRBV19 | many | TGTGCCAGTAATCCTCCGGGACAACGATTTCATCAGCCCCAGCATTTT | CASNPPGQRFHQPQHF
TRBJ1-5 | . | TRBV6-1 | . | TGTGCCAGCAGTGAATTTTTGGCAGGAGGCAATCAGCCCCAGCATTTT | CASSEFLAGGNQPQHF
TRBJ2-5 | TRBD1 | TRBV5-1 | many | TGCGCCAGCAGCTTCGGGACAGGGGGCGCAGAGACCCAGTACTTC | CASSFGTGGAETQYF
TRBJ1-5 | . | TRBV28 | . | TGTGCCAGCATCTCCAGCGGCGAGGGCCAGCCCCAGCATTTT | CASISSGEGQPQHF
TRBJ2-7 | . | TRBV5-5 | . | TGTGCCAGCAGCGGACGGACTAACTACGAGCAGTACTTC | CASSGRTNYEQYF
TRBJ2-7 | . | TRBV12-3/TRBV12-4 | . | TGTGCCAGCCTCGGAAGGCTTCCCTACGAGCAGTACTTC | CASLGRLPYEQYF
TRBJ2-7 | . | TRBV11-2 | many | TGTGCCAGCAGCAGACAGTCCTACGAGCAGTACTTC | CASSRQSYEQYF
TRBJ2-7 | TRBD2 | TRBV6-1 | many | TGTGCCAGCAGTGATGGGCCGGGACTAGCGGGCTACGAGCAGTACTTC | CASSDGPGLAGYEQYF
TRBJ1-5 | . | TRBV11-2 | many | TGTGCCAGCAGCTTAGAAATCGGAGGGGCGATCAGCAATCAGCCCCAGCATTTT | CASSLEIGGAISNQPQHF